The source of this TCR beta chain is a study of patients and donors after allogeneic stem cell transplantation. TCRdb ran MiXCR on the RT-PCR reads and lists one entry per CDR3 protein. Of hundreds of thousands of distinct CDR3 sequences detected, roughly 17% appear once; the ten largest clones hold just over 7%. This sequence originates from a human donor who was either an allogeneic HSCT recipient or a stem cell or donor lymphocyte infusion donor (not recorded which). It is not recorded whose cells these are; they may come from a transplant donor. Material for sequencing was blood, either unsorted or a sorted T cell fraction (not recorded which).

The CDR3 spells CASSLSGTGRGNTDTQYF. The CDR3, as DNA: TGTGCCAGCAGTTTAAGCGGGACTGGGCGGGGGAACACAGATACGCAGTATTTT. The V gene is TRBV12-3 or TRBV12-4, the J gene TRBJ2-3; 7 bases agree with TRBD2. This CDR3 region has 18 residues. J gave up 2 bases and V 2 bases, and 13 bases lay outside the gene matches.